The entry below describes one T cell receptor beta chain. These data originate in a study of blood T cell repertoires in COVID-19. Study context: The analysed material was cDNA or gDNA that came from T cells, B-cell-depleted T cells, or PBMCs.

The protocol was immunoSEQ multiplex PCR, while the TCRdb copy is restricted to in-frame clones and leaves out a portion. This table holds about 68,000 clones, approximately 79% found once. The receptor's source is a woman between 50 and 59 years old with acute or convalescent COVID-19. The material sequenced was peripheral blood.

Written as DNA, the CDR3 is TGTGCCACCGCCAGGGGGGCAACCGGGGAGCTGTTTTTT. Translating it yields CATARGATGELFF. This chain joins TRBV6-5 and TRBJ2-2; weak D call: TRBD1 (7 bases). The CDR3 runs 13 residues. V was shortened by 10 bases and J by 5 bases, with 14 bases between the two germline ends. CDR1 is MNHEY and CDR2 is SVGAGI in the germline V gene.